This entry lists 10 T cell receptor beta chains sequenced from one sample in a study of cytomegalovirus exposure and HLA in healthy donors. Method: immunoSEQ multiplex PCR; TCRdb's copy keeps in-frame clones and lacks some. The sample includes over 200,000 clones, approximately 87% of them seen just once. Material: PBMCs. Receptors originate from a young woman in good health and CMV-seronegative.

The chain couples TRBV27 to TRBJ2-7, with TRBD1 identical over 7 bases. V was pared by 3 bases and J by 0 bases, with 5 bases of the junction left unmatched. Per the germline V gene, CDR1 is MNHEY and CDR2 is SMNVEV (reference sequence). The CDR3 is made up of 15 amino acids. CDR3 in DNA: TGTGCCAGCAGTTTGGTTCGGGACAGCTCCTACGAGCAGTACTTC. This sequence encodes CASSLVRDSSYEQYF.

The chain combines TRBV7-8 with TRBJ1-5; D not certain. In germline, CDR1 is SGHVS, CDR2 FQNEAQ. CDR3 length: 13 amino acids. V was cut by 5 bases and J by 0 bases, with 5 bases left in between. The CDR3 is CASSVFSNQPQHF. The CDR3 DNA reads as TGTGCCAGCAGCGTCTTTAGCAATCAGCCCCAGCATTTT.

The V and J genes are TRBV7-9 and TRBJ2-7; D gene ambiguous. This CDR3 contains 13 residues. With 3 bases removed from V and 5 bases from J, the gap between germline ends came to 11 bases. Per the germline V gene, CDR1 is SEHNR and CDR2 is FQNEAQ (reference sequence). The CDR3, as DNA: TGTGCCAGCAGCTTTGAAGGCGTCGACGAGCAGTACTTC. Translation gives CASSFEGVDEQYF.

The rearrangement uses TRBV7-6 and TRBJ1-4; perhaps TRBD1 as D (6 bases). The CDR3 loop spans 14 amino acids. Per germline, CDR1 SGHVS and CDR2 FNYEAQ. The ends were cut back, 6 bases at V and 8 bases at J, with 16 bases in the middle. CDR3 nucleotides: TGTGCCAGCAGTTTCAGGGGAATTACGGAAAAACTGTTTTTT. The encoded protein is CASSFRGITEKLFF.

The chain couples TRBV30 to TRBJ1-6, with D uncertain. The CDR3 has 14 residues. In germline, CDR1 is GTSNPN, CDR2 SVGIG (reference sequence). The V and J ends lost 1 base and 7 bases respectively, with 11 bases between them. The CDR3: CAWSEGPVNSPLHF. The CDR3 nucleotides are TGTGCCTGGAGTGAGGGCCCGGTGAATTCACCCCTCCACTTT.

J is TRBJ1-6 and V is TRBV9, with D possibly TRBD1 on 6 matching bases. The V end lost 3 bases, the J end lost 1 base, and 8 bases lay between the germline ends. In germline, CDR1 is SGDLS, CDR2 YYNGEE. The CDR3 extends over 15 amino acids. CDR3 region: CASSAQGSYNSPLHF. CDR3 DNA: TGTGCCAGCAGCGCACAGGGTTCCTATAATTCACCCCTCCACTTT.

The V and J genes are TRBV30 and TRBJ2-7; D is uncertain. Trimming took 4 bases from V and 0 from J, leaving 10 bases between them. From germline, CDR1 is GTSNPN and CDR2 SVGIG (reference sequence). The CDR3 totals 13 residues. The CDR3 sequence is CAWTLTGSYEQYF. Written as DNA, the CDR3 is TGTGCCTGGACCCTGACGGGCTCCTACGAGCAGTACTTC. The full variable domain, with the rest looked up from reference TRBV30 and TRBJ2-7, is SQTIHQWPATLVQPVGSPLSLECTVEGTSNPNLYWYRQAAGRGLQLLFYSVGIGQISSEVPQNLSASRPQDRQFILSSKKLLLSDSGFYLCAWTLTGSYEQYFGPGTRLTVT.

This chain connects TRBV7-8 to TRBJ1-1; possible D gene TRBD1, 5 bases. Germline loops: CDR1 SGHVS, CDR2 FQNEAQ. Trimming pared 0 bases from V and 2 bases from J, leaving 10 bases between. The CDR3 contains 15 residues. CDR3 region: CASSLAETVNTEAFF. The CDR3 DNA sequence: TGTGCCAGCAGCTTAGCGGAGACAGTCAACACTGAAGCTTTCTTT.

The chain recombines TRBV29-1 with TRBJ2-1; the D gene is possibly TRBD2 (6 bases). The CDR3 covers 16 residues. Deletions cut 6 bases from V and 7 bases from J, with 25 bases between. Germline CDR1 is SQVTM and CDR2 is ANQGSEA. CDR3 sequence reads: CSVRRDPGGGGNEQFF. CDR3 DNA sequence: TGCAGCGTACGCCGGGACCCCGGTGGGGGAGGAAATGAGCAGTTCTTC.

The genes are TRBV5-6 and TRBJ2-3; 7 nucleotides match TRBD1. Germline V gene sequence: CDR1 SGHDT, CDR2 YYEEEE. V shed 3 bases and J 0 bases; nucleotides not matched to a gene: 4. The CDR3 is 15 amino acids. The CDR3 loop is CASSSGTESTDTQYF. CDR3 coding DNA: TGTGCCAGCAGCTCCGGGACAGAGAGCACAGATACGCAGTATTTT.